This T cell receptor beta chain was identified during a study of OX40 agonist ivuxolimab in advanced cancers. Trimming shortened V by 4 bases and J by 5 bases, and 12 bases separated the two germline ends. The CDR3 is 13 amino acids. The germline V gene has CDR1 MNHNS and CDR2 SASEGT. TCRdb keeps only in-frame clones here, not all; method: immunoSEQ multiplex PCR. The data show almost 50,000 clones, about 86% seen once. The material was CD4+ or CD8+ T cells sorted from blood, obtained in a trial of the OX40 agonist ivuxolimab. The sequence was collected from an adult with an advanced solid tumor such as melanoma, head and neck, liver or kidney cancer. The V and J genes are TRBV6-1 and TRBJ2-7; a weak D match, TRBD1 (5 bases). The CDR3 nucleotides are TGTGCCAGCAGTGCGGACATAGAGGACGAGCAGTACTTC. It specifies CASSADIEDEQYF.